The present entry profiles one T cell receptor beta chain with its context. Antigen unknown. These data are taken from a study of vaccination effects on CD4 cells after COVID-19. Only in-frame clones appear in the TCRdb table, and some are missing; sequencing was by immunoSEQ multiplex PCR. In the table there are 84,000 or so clones, 77% of which are singletons. Using viral peptide pools, the ViraFEST assay grew out antigen-specific CD4+ T cells prior to sequencing. Isolation of CD4+ T cells took place after approximately 10 days of culture. Two-dose vaccination with either BNT162b2 or mRNA-1273 was given to the participants. J was trimmed by 6 bases and V by 5 bases; bases with no gene match: 11. The CDR3 is made up of 16 amino acids. CDR1 is MNHNY and CDR2 is SVGAGI in the germline V gene (reference sequence).

The V and J genes are TRBV6-6 and TRBJ1-4, with 8 bases aligning to TRBD1. This specimen was CD4+ T cells from PBMCs cultured with HCoV-OC43 spike peptides, taken after COVID-19 vaccination. Subset specified: HCoV-OC43 spike overlapping peptide pool stimulation. This clonotype was obtained from a human donor who received a COVID-19 vaccine. For the CDR3, the DNA is TGTGCCAGCAGTAAAGGGACAGGCCTTCAAGATGAAAAACTGTTTTTT. Amino acids: CASSKGTGLQDEKLFF.